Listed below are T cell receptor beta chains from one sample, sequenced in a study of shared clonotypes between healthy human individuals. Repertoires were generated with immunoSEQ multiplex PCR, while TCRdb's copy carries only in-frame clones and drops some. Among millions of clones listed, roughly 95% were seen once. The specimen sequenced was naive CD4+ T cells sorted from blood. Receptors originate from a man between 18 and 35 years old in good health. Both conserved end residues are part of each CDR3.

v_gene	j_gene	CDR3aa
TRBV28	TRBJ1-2	CASIAGNYGYTF
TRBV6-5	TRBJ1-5	CASSTYNQPQHF
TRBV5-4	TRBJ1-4	CASSRKALSEKLFF
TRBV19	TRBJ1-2	CASSIAGNYGYTF
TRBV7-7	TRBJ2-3	CASSPPGDTQYF
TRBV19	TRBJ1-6	CASSRDNTYNSPLHF
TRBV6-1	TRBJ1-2	CASSEVRNYGYTF
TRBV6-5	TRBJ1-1	CASSPTGANTEAFF
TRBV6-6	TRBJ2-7	CASSYSALEQYF
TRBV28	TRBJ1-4	CASRLGLRQEKLFF
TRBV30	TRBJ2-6	CAWSVGGTGFAGANVLTF
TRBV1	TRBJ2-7	CTSSPSGRGPYEQYF
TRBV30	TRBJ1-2	CAWAVDRGYTF
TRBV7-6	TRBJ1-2	CASSLGRTYGYTF
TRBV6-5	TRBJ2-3	CASSYSSRDTQYF
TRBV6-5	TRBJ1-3	CASSSVSGNTIYF
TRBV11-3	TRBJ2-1	CASSNGQGAYNEQFF
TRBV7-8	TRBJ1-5	CASSLQSGVPNQPQHF
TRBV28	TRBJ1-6	CASSLSGRGYNSPLHF
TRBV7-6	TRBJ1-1	CASSQGTAGPMNTEAFF
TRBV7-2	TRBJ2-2	CASSRDSRITGELFF
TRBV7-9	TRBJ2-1	CASSLAQESSYNEQFF
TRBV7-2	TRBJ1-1	CASSLTTAPLGTEAFF
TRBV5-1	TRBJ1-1	CASSLGPTNTEAFF
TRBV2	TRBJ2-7	CASRDRGQSYEQYF
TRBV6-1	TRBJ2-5	CASSEARLAGVRETQYF